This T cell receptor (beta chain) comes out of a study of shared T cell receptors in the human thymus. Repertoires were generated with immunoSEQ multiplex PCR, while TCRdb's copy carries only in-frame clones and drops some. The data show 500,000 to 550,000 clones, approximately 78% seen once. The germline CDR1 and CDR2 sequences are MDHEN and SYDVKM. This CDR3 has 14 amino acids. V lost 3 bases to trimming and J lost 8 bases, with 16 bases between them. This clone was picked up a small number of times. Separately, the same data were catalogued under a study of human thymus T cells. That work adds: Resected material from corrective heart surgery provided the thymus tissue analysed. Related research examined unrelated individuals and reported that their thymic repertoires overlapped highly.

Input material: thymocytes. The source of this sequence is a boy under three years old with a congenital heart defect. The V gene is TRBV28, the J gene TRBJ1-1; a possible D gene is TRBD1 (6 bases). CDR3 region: CASSLSGVKGEAFF. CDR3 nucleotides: TGTGCCAGCAGTTTGTCAGGGGTCAAGGGGGAAGCTTTCTTT. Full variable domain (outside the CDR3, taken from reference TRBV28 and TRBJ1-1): DVKVTQSSRYLVKRTGEKVFLECVQDMDHENMFWYRQDPGLGLRLIYFSYDVKMKEKGDIPEGYSVSREKKERFSLILESASTNQTSMYLCASSLSGVKGEAFFGQGTRLTVV.